The rows below give T cell receptor beta chains drawn from one sample of a study of T cells after somatic rescue of genetic block. Measured with immunoSEQ multiplex PCR; TCRdb has only the in-frame clones, and not every one. The sample contains approximately 88,000 clones, about 90% of which appear only once. Sequencing was done on a sample of peripheral blood mononuclear cells (PBMCs). Every receptor here comes from a woman under 30. CDR3s include the opening cysteine and the closing phenylalanine or tryptophan. A D gene is named only where the DNA matches it firmly. Size is omitted from some rows. Given values are once, few, many or a class for expanded clones.

abundance	j_gene	d_gene	v_gene	CDR3nt	CDR3aa
-	TRBJ1-5	-	TRBV30	TGTGCCTGGAGTGCCGTTCTGCCGGGACAAAGGATGAATCAGCCCCAGCATTTT	CAWSAVLPGQRMNQPQHF
-	TRBJ2-1	-	TRBV7-2	TGTGCCAGCAGCCTGGAGGGGACCGCCTACAATGAGCAGTTCTTC	CASSLEGTAYNEQFF
-	TRBJ1-2	-	TRBV19	TGTGCCAGTAGTTTTGCCGGGGGGACAGGCTACACCTTC	CASSFAGGTGYTF
-	TRBJ2-7	-	TRBV7-6	TGTGCCAGCAGCGTCGGGGCATCCTACGAGCAGTACTTC	CASSVGASYEQYF
-	TRBJ2-7	-	TRBV5-5	TGTGCCAGCAGCCGCATAGTAAGGGTCGACGAGCAGTACTTC	CASSRIVRVDEQYF
few	TRBJ1-1	TRBD1	TRBV5-1	TGCGCCAGCAGCTTGAACTCCGGGACAGGGGGCCGGGAAGCTTTCTTT	CASSLNSGTGGREAFF
once	TRBJ1-1	TRBD1	TRBV7-9	TGTGCCAGCAGCCCGACCCCAGGGGGGGCTTTCTTT	CASSPTPGGAFF
-	TRBJ2-1	TRBD2	TRBV5-1	TGCGCCACCTCCATACTTGGGGGGGAGGCGCAGTTCTTC	CATSILGGEAQFF
-	TRBJ1-1	-	TRBV6-5	TGTGCCAGCAGTTATTTGGGCGGAGGGGTCACTGAAGCTTTCTTT	CASSYLGGGVTEAFF
-	TRBJ2-7	TRBD2	TRBV5-4	TGTGCCAGCAGGTCCGGGACTAACGTAAACGAGCAGTACTTC	CASRSGTNVNEQYF
-	TRBJ2-2	-	TRBV4-2	TGTGCCAGCAGCCAAGGTTTGGGGGACACCGGGGAGCTGTTTTTT	CASSQGLGDTGELFF
-	TRBJ2-7	-	TRBV28	TGTGCCAGCAGTTTCAAGGCGGGCAGCTCCTACGAGCAGTACTTC	CASSFKAGSSYEQYF
-	TRBJ2-3	-	TRBV7-9	TGTGCCAGCAGCGACGATGGGACGCAGTATTTT	CASSDDGTQYF
-	TRBJ2-7	-	TRBV5-4	TGTGCCAGCAGCTTGTCCGGCGGTGGGAACTACGAGCAGTACTTC	CASSLSGGGNYEQYF
-	TRBJ2-7	-	TRBV6-5	TGTGCCAGCAGTTACCCGGGGGTTGGGGTCTACGAGCAGTACTTC	CASSYPGVGVYEQYF
-	TRBJ1-5	TRBD1	TRBV6-1	TGTGCCAGCAATCAGGGGGGGGATCAGCCCCAGCATTTT	CASNQGGDQPQHF
-	TRBJ1-1	-	TRBV27	TGTGCCAGCAGGCCCCTTTGGGTAGGGAACACTGAAGCTTTCTTT	CASRPLWVGNTEAFF
-	TRBJ2-2	-	TRBV6-4	TGTGCCAGCAGCCCAGGGGAGGACACCGGGGAGCTGTTTTTT	CASSPGEDTGELFF
-	TRBJ2-1	TRBD2	TRBV11-2	TGTGCCAGCAGCTTATCTAGCGGGAGTAGTCGCTCCTACAATGAGCAGTTCTTC	CASSLSSGSSRSYNEQFF
-	TRBJ1-4	-	TRBV14	TGTGCCAGCAGCCAAAATCTTTTACGGACAGCCGAAAAACTGTTTTTT	CASSQNLLRTAEKLFF
once	TRBJ1-2	TRBD1	TRBV19	TGTGCCAGTAGAAACAGGGGAACGTATTCCTATGGCTACACCTTC	CASRNRGTYSYGYTF
-	TRBJ1-5	TRBD1	TRBV6-5	TGTGCCAGCAGTTACTCGATTCAGGGGGATCAGCCCCAGCATTTT	CASSYSIQGDQPQHF
-	TRBJ2-4	TRBD2	TRBV30	TGTGCCTGGAGTCCGTGGACTAGCGGGAGGGCGGGGGCCAAAAACATTCAGTACTTC	CAWSPWTSGRAGAKNIQYF
-	TRBJ1-2	-	TRBV28	TGTGCCAGCAGGCTCAGGGGTACGGGGGGCTACACCTTC	CASRLRGTGGYTF
-	TRBJ2-7	-	TRBV11-2	TGTGCCAGCAGCTTAGCAGGGGCCGACAGCTCCTACGAGCAGTACTTC	CASSLAGADSSYEQYF
-	TRBJ2-7	-	TRBV30	TGTGCCTGGGAGGGGAATCGCTTCTCCTACGAGCAGTACTTC	CAWEGNRFSYEQYF
-	TRBJ2-1	TRBD2	TRBV7-6	TGTGCCAGCAGCTTAGCGGGAGGGCATGAGCAGTTCTTC	CASSLAGGHEQFF
-	TRBJ1-2	TRBD1	TRBV30	TGTGCCTGGAGTCCTCGGGACAGAGCCTTACTCTATGGCTACACCTTC	CAWSPRDRALLYGYTF
-	TRBJ1-2	-	TRBV9	TGTGCCAGCAGCCTCATAATCCCGACGGGAGCTAACTATGGCTACACCTTC	CASSLIIPTGANYGYTF
-	TRBJ1-2	-	TRBV27	TGTGCCAGCACCTTAAAACAGGGTTTGGGCTACACCTTC	CASTLKQGLGYTF
-	TRBJ2-7	-	TRBV11-2	TGTGCCAGCAGCTCCAGGGGAGAGCAGTACTTC	CASSSRGEQYF
-	TRBJ1-1	-	TRBV7-9	TGTGCCAGCCGGGCGGGGGGGACCTCCACTGAAGCTTTCTTT	CASRAGGTSTEAFF
-	TRBJ1-1	-	TRBV6-5	TGTGCCAGCAGGTCCGAGGGTGTTGCAGCTTTCTTT	CASRSEGVAAFF
once	TRBJ2-1	-	TRBV4-2	TGTGCCAGCAGCCAAGATCTGTCATCCTACAATGAGCAGTTCTTC	CASSQDLSSYNEQFF
-	TRBJ2-7	-	TRBV28	TGTGCCAGCAGTTTAGAACCCTACGAGCAGTACTTC	CASSLEPYEQYF
once	TRBJ2-5	-	TRBV27	TGTGCCAGCAGTTTATCCCAAGAGACCCAGTACTTC	CASSLSQETQYF
-	TRBJ2-7	-	TRBV7-8	TGTGCCAGCAGCTTCAAAAAATCCTACGAGCAGTACTTC	CASSFKKSYEQYF
-	TRBJ2-2	-	TRBV2	TGTGCCGGGAGACTGGGCGGATCGAACACCGGGGAGCTGTTTTTT	CAGRLGGSNTGELFF
-	TRBJ2-3	-	TRBV19	TGTGCCAGTAGAAGCCGGGAGAGGCAAGATACGCAGTATTTT	CASRSRERQDTQYF
-	TRBJ2-7	-	TRBV4-3	TGCGCCAGCAGCCAAGCACAAGGAGGCTACGAGCAGTACTTC	CASSQAQGGYEQYF
once	TRBJ2-3	TRBD1	TRBV6-6	TGTGCCAGCGATGACAGGGGTCGTGGTAGCACAGATACGCAGTATTTT	CASDDRGRGSTDTQYF
-	TRBJ1-1	TRBD1	TRBV19	TGTGCCAGTAGTATTAGGCAGGGGGGCACTGAAGCTTTCTTT	CASSIRQGGTEAFF
-	TRBJ2-7	TRBD2	TRBV5-1	TGCGCCAGCAGCTACCGGGACTACGACTACGAGCAGTACTTC	CASSYRDYDYEQYF
-	TRBJ1-1	-	TRBV5-1	TGCGCCAGCAGCTTGGGTGGGGACACTGAAGCTTTCTTT	CASSLGGDTEAFF
-	TRBJ2-3	-	TRBV9	TGTGCCAGCGCGCGGGACTCCCGAGGTGATACGCAGTATTTT	CASARDSRGDTQYF
-	TRBJ2-1	-	TRBV11-1	TGTGCCAGCAGCCCCCGTGAGGGCATAGACAATGAGCAGTTCTTC	CASSPREGIDNEQFF
-	TRBJ1-1	-	TRBV4-3	TGCGCCAGCAGCCAGCAGGGGATGGTGACTGAAGCTTTCTTT	CASSQQGMVTEAFF
-	TRBJ1-1	-	TRBV12-5	TGTGCTAGTGGTTCCTCGGGCGCCAACTCTGAAGCTTTCTTT	CASGSSGANSEAFF
-	TRBJ2-7	-	TRBV27	TGTGCCAGCAGTTTCGGTGGAAGCATATACGAGCAGTACTTC	CASSFGGSIYEQYF
once	TRBJ1-1	-	TRBV9	TGTGCCAGCAGCGCAGGGGTTAGCGAAGCTTTCTTT	CASSAGVSEAFF
-	TRBJ2-7	-	TRBV5-4	TGTGCCAGCAGCCCCCAAGGTTGGCTAGCTTCCGAGCAGTACTTC	CASSPQGWLASEQYF
-	TRBJ2-2	-	TRBV11-1	TGTGCCAGCAGCGCCCCGAGGGTTGGACAAATCGGCACCGGGGAGCTGTTTTTT	CASSAPRVGQIGTGELFF
-	TRBJ2-1	-	TRBV19	TGTGCCAGTAGTATGGGCGAAGGGGTCAATGAGCAGTTCTTC	CASSMGEGVNEQFF
-	TRBJ1-1	-	TRBV27	TGTGCCAGTCTCCGGGGGCGTAACACTGAAGCTTTCTTT	CASLRGRNTEAFF